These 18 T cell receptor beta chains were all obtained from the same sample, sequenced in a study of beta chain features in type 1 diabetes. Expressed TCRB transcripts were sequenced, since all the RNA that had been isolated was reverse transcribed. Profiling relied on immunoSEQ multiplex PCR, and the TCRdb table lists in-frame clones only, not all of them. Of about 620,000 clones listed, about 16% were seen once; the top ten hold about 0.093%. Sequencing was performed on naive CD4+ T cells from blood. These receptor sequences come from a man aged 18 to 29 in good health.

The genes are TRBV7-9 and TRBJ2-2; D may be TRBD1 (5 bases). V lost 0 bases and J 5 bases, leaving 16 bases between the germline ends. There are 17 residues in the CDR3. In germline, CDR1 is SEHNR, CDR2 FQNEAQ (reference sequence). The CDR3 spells CASSLARLGRGTGELFF. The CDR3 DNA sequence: TGTGCCAGCAGCTTAGCGCGTTTGGGGCGCGGAACCGGGGAGCTGTTTTTT.

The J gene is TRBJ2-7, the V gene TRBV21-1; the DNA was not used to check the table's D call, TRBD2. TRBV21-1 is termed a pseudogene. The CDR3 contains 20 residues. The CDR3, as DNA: TGTGCCAGCAGACCCAGGGGGGGCCCCGGGACTAGCGGGAGCCGGTACGAGCAGTACTTC. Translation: CASRPRGGPGTSGSRYEQYF.

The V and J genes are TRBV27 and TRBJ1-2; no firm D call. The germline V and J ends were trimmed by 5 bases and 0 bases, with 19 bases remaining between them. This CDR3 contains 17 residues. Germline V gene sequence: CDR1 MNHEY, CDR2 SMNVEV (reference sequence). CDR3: CASSPGRTLQPNYGYTF. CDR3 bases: TGTGCCAGCAGTCCCGGCCGGACTCTTCAACCTAACTATGGCTACACCTTC.

CDR3 DNA sequence: TGTGCCAGCAGTCCCGGACTAGCGGGGTCTTATTTT. Its translation: CASSPGLAGSYF. V usage is TRBV2 and J usage is TRBJ2-3; 12 positions agree with TRBD2. CDR1 is SNHLY and CDR2 is FYNNEI in the germline V gene. This CDR3 region has 12 residues. Trimming cost V 5 bases and J 15 bases; bases outside gene matches: 6.

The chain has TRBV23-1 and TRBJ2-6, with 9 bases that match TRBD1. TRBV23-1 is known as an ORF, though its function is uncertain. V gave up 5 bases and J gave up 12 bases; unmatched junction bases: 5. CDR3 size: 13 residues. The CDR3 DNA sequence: TGCGCCAGCAGTTCGGGACAGGGCGTCGTCCTGACTTTC. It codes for CASSSGQGVVLTF.

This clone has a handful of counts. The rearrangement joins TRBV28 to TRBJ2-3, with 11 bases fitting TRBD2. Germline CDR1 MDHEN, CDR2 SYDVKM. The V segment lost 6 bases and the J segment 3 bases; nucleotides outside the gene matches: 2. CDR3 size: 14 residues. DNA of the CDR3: TGTGCCAGCAGACCTAGCGGGAGGACAGATACGCAGTATTTT. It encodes CASRPSGRTDTQYF.

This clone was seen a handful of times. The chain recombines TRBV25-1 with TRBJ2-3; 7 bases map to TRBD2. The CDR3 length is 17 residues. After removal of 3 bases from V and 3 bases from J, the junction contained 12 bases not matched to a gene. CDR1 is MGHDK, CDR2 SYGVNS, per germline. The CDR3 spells CASSDPRLASGTDTQYF. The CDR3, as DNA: TGTGCCAGCAGTGATCCCCGACTAGCCTCAGGGACAGATACGCAGTATTTT.

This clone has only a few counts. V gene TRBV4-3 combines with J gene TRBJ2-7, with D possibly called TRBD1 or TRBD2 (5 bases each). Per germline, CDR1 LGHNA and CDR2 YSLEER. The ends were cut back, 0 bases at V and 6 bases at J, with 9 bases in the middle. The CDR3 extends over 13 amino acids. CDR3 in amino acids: CASSQEEGTEQYF. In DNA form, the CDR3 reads TGCGCCAGCAGCCAAGAAGAGGGGACCGAGCAGTACTTC.

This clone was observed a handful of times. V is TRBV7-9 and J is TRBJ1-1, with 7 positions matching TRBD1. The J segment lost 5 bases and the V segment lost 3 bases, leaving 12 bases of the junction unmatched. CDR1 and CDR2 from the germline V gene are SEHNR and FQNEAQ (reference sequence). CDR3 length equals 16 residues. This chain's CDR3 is CASSLRGQQGRTEAFF. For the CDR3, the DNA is TGTGCCAGCAGCTTGAGGGGGCAACAGGGGAGGACTGAAGCTTTCTTT.

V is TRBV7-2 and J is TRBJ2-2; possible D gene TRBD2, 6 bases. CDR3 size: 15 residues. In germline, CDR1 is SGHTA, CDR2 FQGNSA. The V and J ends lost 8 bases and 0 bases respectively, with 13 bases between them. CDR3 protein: CASRMRGPNTGELFF. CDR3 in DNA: TGTGCCAGCCGAATGCGGGGTCCGAACACCGGGGAGCTGTTTTTT.

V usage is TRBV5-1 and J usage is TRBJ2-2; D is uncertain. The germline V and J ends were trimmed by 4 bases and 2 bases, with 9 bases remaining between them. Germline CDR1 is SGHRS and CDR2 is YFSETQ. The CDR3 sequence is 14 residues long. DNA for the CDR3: TGCGCCAGCAGCCCGACCACCAACACCGGGGAGCTGTTTTTT. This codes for CASSPTTNTGELFF.

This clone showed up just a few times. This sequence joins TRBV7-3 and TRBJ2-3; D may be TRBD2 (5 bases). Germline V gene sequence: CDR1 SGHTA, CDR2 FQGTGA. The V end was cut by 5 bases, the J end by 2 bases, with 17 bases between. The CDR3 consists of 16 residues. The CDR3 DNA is TGTGCCAGCAGCCCAGAAGCTAAGAGGGTCACAGATACGCAGTATTTT. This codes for CASSPEAKRVTDTQYF. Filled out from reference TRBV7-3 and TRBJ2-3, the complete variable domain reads GAGVSQTPSNKVTEKGKYVELRCDPISGHTALYWYRQSLGQGPEFLIYFQGTGAADDSGLPNDRFFAVRPEGSVSTLKIQRTERGDSAVYLCASSPEAKRVTDTQYFGPGTRLTVL.

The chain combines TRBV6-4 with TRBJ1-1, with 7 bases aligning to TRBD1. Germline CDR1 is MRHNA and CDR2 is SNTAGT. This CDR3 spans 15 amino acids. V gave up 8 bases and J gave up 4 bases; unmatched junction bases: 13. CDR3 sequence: CASRFSDRASTEAFF. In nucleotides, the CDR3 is TGTGCCAGCCGTTTTTCCGACAGGGCCAGCACTGAAGCTTTCTTT.

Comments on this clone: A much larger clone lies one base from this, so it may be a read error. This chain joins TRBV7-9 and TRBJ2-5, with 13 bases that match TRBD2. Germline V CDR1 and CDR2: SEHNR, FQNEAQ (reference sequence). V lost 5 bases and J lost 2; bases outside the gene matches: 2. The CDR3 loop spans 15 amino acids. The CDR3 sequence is CASSPGLAGQETQYF. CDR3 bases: TGTGCCAGCAGCCCGGGACTAGCGGGGCAAGAGACCCAGTACTTC.

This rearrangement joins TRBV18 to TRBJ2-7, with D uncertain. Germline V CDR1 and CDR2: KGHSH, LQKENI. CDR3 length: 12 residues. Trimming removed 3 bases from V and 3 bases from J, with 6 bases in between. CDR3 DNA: TGTGCCAGCTCACCCGCAATCTACGAGCAGTACTTC. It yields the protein CASSPAIYEQYF. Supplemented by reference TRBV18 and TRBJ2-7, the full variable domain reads NAGVMQNPRHLVRRRGQEARLRCSPMKGHSHVYWYRQLPEEGLKFMVYLQKENIIDESGMPKERFSAEFPKEGPSILRIQQVVRGDSAAYFCASSPAIYEQYFGPGTRLTVT.

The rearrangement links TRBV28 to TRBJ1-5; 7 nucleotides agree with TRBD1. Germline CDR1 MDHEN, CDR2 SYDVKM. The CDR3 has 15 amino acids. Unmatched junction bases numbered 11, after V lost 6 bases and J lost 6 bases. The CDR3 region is CASSIGWAGGQPQHF. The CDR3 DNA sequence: TGTGCCAGCAGCATAGGATGGGCAGGGGGTCAGCCCCAGCATTTT.

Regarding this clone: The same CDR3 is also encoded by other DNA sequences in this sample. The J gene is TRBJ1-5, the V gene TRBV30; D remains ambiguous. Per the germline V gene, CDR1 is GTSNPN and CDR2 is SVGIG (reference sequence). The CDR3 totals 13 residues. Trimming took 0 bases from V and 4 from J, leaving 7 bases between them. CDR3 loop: CAWSVSGNQPQHF. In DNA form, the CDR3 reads TGTGCCTGGAGTGTATCGGGGAATCAGCCCCAGCATTTT.

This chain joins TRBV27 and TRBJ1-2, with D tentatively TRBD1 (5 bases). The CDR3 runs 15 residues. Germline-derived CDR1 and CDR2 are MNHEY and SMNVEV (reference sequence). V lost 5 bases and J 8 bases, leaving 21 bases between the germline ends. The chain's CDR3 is CASSPTGGPLKGYTF. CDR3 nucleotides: TGTGCCAGCAGTCCTACCGGGGGACCCCTTAAGGGCTACACCTTC.